This entry describes one TCR beta chain. The target antigen is unknown. These data originate in a study of vaccination effects on CD4 cells after COVID-19. This CDR3 comprises 19 residues. Prior to sequencing, the ViraFEST assay stimulated PBMC with viral peptide pools, which expanded the antigen-specific CD4+ T cells. The culture ran for 10 to 11 days, and then CD4+ T cells were isolated. Either the BNT162b2 or mRNA-1273 vaccine was given to participants in two doses. TCRdb's copy holds only in-frame clones and misses some; the assay was immunoSEQ multiplex PCR. The profile shows around 69,000 clones, 74% of them singletons.

This receptor was taken from a human donor who received a COVID-19 vaccine. The gene calls are TRBV21-1 and TRBJ1-1. TRBV21-1 is a known pseudogene. The starting material was CD4+ T cells from PBMCs cultured with HCoV-229E spike peptides, obtained after COVID-19 vaccination. The CDR3 is CASSKGRFDGEGKLTEAFF. The CDR3 DNA reads TGTGCCAGCAGCAAAGGTAGGTTCGACGGAGAGGGGAAATTAACTGAAGCTTTCTTT.